This T cell receptor beta chain originates from a study of cytomegalovirus exposure and HLA in healthy donors. General observations from the study: Differences between HLA loci emerged in a later analysis of TCR association rates, with DRB1 most and HLA-C fewest. Presence/absence analyses assumed roughly uniform sequencing depth across donors. Researchers reportedly found TCR beta sequences accurately predicted most subjects' HLA-A and HLA-B alleles. Rarity held for most TCR sequences, but there were some public TCRs that occurred in many donors.

The PCR was carried out with 60 Vbeta primers and 13 Jbeta primers. Data came from immunoSEQ multiplex PCR; TCRdb stores just in-frame clones and leaves some out. The sample comprises about 110,000 clones, around 81% of which are singletons, and about 2% rests with the top ten. The CDR3 spans 19 residues. Germline lookup yields CDR1 LGHNA and CDR2 YNFKEQ. V lost 1 base, J lost 2 bases, and 5 bases stayed unmatched. This clone is medium-sized in the sample. Its target is not known. The sample comprised PBMCs. This receptor was identified in a woman in her twenties or thirties in good health and CMV-seronegative. This chain links TRBV4-2 with TRBJ2-1; TRBD2 agrees at 16 bases. CDR3 residues: CASSQAGLAGGRPYNEQFF. CDR3 nucleotide sequence: TGTGCCAGCAGCCAAGCGGGACTAGCGGGAGGGCGCCCCTACAATGAGCAGTTCTTC.